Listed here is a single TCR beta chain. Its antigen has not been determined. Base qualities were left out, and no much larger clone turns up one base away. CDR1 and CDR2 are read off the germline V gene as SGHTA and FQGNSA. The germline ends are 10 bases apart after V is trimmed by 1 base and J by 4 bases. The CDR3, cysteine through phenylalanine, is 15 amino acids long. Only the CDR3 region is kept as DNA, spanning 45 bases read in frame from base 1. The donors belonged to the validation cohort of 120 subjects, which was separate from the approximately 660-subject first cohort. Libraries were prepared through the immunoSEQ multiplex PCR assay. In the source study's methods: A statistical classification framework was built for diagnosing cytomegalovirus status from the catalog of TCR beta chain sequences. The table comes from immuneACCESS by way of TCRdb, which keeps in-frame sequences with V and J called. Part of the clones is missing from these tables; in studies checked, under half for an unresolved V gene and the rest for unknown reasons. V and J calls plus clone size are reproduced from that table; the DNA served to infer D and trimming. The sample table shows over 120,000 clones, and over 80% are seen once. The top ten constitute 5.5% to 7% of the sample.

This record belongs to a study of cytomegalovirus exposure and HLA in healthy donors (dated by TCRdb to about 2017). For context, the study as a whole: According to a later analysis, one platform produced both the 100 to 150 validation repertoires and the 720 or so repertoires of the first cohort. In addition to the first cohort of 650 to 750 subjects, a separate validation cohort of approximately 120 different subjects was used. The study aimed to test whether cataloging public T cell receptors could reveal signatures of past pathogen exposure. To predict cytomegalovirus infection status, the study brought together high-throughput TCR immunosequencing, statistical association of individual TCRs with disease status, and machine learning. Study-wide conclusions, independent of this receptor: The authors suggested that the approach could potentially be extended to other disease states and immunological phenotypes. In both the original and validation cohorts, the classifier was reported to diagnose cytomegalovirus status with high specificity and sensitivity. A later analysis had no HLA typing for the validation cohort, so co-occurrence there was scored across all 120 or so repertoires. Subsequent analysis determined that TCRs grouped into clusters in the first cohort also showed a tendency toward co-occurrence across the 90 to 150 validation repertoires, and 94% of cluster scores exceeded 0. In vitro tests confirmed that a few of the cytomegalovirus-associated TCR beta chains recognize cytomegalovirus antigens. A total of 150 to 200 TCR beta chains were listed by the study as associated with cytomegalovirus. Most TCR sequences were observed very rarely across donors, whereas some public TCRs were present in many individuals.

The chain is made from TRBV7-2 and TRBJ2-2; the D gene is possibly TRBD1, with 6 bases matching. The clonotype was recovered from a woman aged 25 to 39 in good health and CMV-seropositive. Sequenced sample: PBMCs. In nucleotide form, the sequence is TGTGCCAGCAGCTTAGAAGGACAGCTCACCGGGGAGCTGTTTTTT. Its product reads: CASSLEGQLTGELFF.